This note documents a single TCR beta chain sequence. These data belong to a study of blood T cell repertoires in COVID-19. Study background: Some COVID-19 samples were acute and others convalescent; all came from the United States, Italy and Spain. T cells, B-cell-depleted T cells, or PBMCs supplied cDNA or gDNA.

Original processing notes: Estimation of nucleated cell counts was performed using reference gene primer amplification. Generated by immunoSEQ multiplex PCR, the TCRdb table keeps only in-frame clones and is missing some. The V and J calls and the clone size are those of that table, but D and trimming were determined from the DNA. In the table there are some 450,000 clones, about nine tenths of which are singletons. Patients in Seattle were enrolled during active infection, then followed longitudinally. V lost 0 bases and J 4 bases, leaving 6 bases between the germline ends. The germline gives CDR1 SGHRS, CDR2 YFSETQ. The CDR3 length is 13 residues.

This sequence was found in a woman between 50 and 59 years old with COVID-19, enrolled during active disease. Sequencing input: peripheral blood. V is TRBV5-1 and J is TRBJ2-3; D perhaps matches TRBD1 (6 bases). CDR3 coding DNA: TGCGCCAGCAGCTTGGCAGGGGCAGATACGCAGTATTTT. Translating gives CASSLAGADTQYF.